A single sample is the source of the 28 T cell receptor beta chains below, sequenced in a study of T cell changes during pregnancy in multiple sclerosis. Assay: immunoSEQ multiplex PCR; the TCRdb copy retains only in-frame clones and omits some. The top ten clones hold 20% of a sample with about 20,000 clones, around nine tenths of them seen once. The sequencing here drew on CD8+ T cells from peripheral blood mononuclear cells, taken after pregnancy. The receptor set was obtained from a female donor in good health, enrolled as a control in a pregnancy study.

The gene calls are TRBV6-1 and TRBJ1-1; D call uncertain. Germline V lookup: CDR1 MNHNS, CDR2 SASEGT. The V end was cut by 3 bases, the J end by 6 bases, with 5 bases between. The CDR3 has 11 residues. The CDR3 bases are TGTGCCAGCAGTGAGGTAGCTGAAGCTTTCTTT. This encodes CASSEVAEAFF.

V gene TRBV6-5 combines with J gene TRBJ1-1; D perhaps matches TRBD1 (5 bases). Trimming stripped 6 bases from V and 6 bases from J, with 20 bases between. Per germline, CDR1 MNHEY and CDR2 SVGAGI. The length of the CDR3 is 15 residues. The CDR3 nucleotides read TGTGCCAGCAGCCTTCAACCGACAGCTTACCCTGAAGCTTTCTTT. Translation gives CASSLQPTAYPEAFF.

The rearrangement uses TRBV6-1 and TRBJ2-7; 7 positions agree with TRBD2. Germline CDR1 MNHNS, CDR2 SASEGT. J lost 4 bases, V lost 1 base, and 4 bases had no gene match. The CDR3 spans 14 residues. As DNA, the CDR3 is TGTGCCAGCAGTGAAGGGGGGGAGGGGTACGAGCAGTACTTC. It translates to CASSEGGEGYEQYF.

This clone has only a few counts. The chain combines TRBV6-4 with TRBJ2-3; 9 bases match TRBD1. The CDR3 totals 15 residues. Germline V gene data show CDR1 as MRHNA and CDR2 as SNTAGT. Trimming removed 2 bases from V and 4 bases from J; junction bases left unmatched: 4. The CDR3 nucleotides are TGTGCCAGCAGTGACCGGACAGGGGCGGCAGATACGCAGTATTTT. It is translated as CASSDRTGAADTQYF.

The chain combines TRBV25-1 with TRBJ2-7, with D perhaps TRBD1 (5 bases). CDR1 is MGHDK and CDR2 is SYGVNS in the germline V gene. Deletions cut 4 bases from V and 5 bases from J, with 15 bases between. The CDR3 has 14 amino acids. CDR3 sequence reads: CASSAYGALDEQYF. In DNA, the CDR3 is TGTGCCAGCAGTGCATATGGGGCACTGGACGAGCAGTACTTC.

V is TRBV5-1 and J is TRBJ2-7; D is possibly TRBD1 (5 bases). The CDR3 has 11 residues. V was trimmed by 8 bases and J by 3 bases, leaving 9 bases between them. The germline CDR1 and CDR2 sequences are SGHRS and YFSETQ. The CDR3 nucleotides are TGCGCCAGTTCCACAGGCTACGAGCAGTACTTC. Translating it yields CASSTGYEQYF.

V gene TRBV30 combines with J gene TRBJ1-4; a possible D gene is TRBD1 (6 bases). The CDR3 spans 16 residues. Germline lookup yields CDR1 GTSNPN and CDR2 SVGIG (reference sequence). Trimming took off 2 bases at V and 2 bases at J, with 15 bases between the two ends. CDR3 protein: CAWSPFTGITNEKLFF. CDR3 in DNA: TGTGCCTGGAGTCCCTTCACAGGGATCACTAATGAAAAACTGTTTTTT.

This rearrangement joins TRBV27 to TRBJ1-1; D perhaps matches TRBD1 (6 bases). The length of the CDR3 is 13 residues. V was cut by 8 bases and J by 0 bases, with 10 bases left in between. CDR1 is MNHEY and CDR2 is SMNVEV in the germline V gene (reference sequence). The CDR3 sequence is CASQTGLNTEAFF. In nucleotides, the CDR3 is TGTGCCAGCCAGACAGGTTTGAACACTGAAGCTTTCTTT.

This rearrangement joins TRBV30 to TRBJ2-1; the match to TRBD2 covers 10 bases. The CDR3 runs 15 residues. From germline, CDR1 is GTSNPN and CDR2 SVGIG (reference sequence). With 4 bases clipped from V and 2 bases from J, the junction kept 5 bases outside the gene matches. CDR3 nucleotides: TGTGCCTGGATTACAGCGGGAGGGACCTACAATGAGCAGTTCTTC. This gives the protein CAWITAGGTYNEQFF.

In DNA form, the CDR3 reads TGTGCCAGCAGTGGCTTGGGGGGGGGCCAGAAGACCCAGTACTTC. Residues: CASSGLGGGQKTQYF. V and J are TRBV9 and TRBJ2-5; maybe TRBD2 (7 bases). V lost 5 bases and J lost 6, with 20 bases in between. Germline CDR1 is SGDLS and CDR2 is YYNGEE. The CDR3 has 15 amino acids.

The V gene is TRBV18, the J gene TRBJ1-1; 7 bases map to TRBD1. Germline values: CDR1 KGHSH, CDR2 LQKENI. The junction had 5 bases not matched to a gene; V was cut back by 1 base and J by 0 bases. CDR3 length equals 16 residues. CDR3 region: CASSPLETGMNTEAFF. The CDR3 DNA reads as TGTGCCAGCTCACCACTCGAGACAGGGATGAACACTGAAGCTTTCTTT. Drawing the rest from reference TRBV18 and TRBJ1-1, the complete variable domain is NAGVMQNPRHLVRRRGQEARLRCSPMKGHSHVYWYRQLPEEGLKFMVYLQKENIIDESGMPKERFSAEFPKEGPSILRIQQVVRGDSAAYFCASSPLETGMNTEAFFGQGTRLTVV.

In its sample, this clone was seen a few times. The chain links TRBV27 to TRBJ1-1; 7 bases are a match to TRBD1. V dropped 6 bases and J dropped 0; count of bases not matched to a gene: 4. Looked up from germline, CDR1 is MNHEY and CDR2 is SMNVEV (reference sequence). This CDR3 region has 14 residues. In DNA form, the CDR3 reads TGTGCCAGCAGGGGGACAGCCATGAACACTGAAGCTTTCTTT. Its translation is CASRGTAMNTEAFF.

On this clone itself: This clone may be a read error of a much larger clone one base away. The sample contains more than one DNA sequence encoding this CDR3. V usage is TRBV6-5 and J usage is TRBJ2-3; 7 nucleotides line up with TRBD2. The length of the CDR3 is 15 residues. With V trimmed by 6 bases and J by 1 base, 7 bases remained unmatched. Germline values: CDR1 MNHEY, CDR2 SVGAGI. The CDR3 DNA is TGTGCCAGCAGCCCCGGAACTAGCGGCACAGATACGCAGTATTTT. It yields the protein CASSPGTSGTDTQYF.

V is TRBV27 and J is TRBJ1-1; D might be TRBD1 (5 bases). Germline V gene data show CDR1 as MNHEY and CDR2 as SMNVEV (reference sequence). V lost 2 bases and J lost 1, with 8 bases in between. The CDR3 runs to 14 residues. As DNA, the CDR3 is TGTGCCAGCAGTTTAGGCCAGGGGAACACTGAAGCTTTCTTT. The encoded protein is CASSLGQGNTEAFF.

The chain uses TRBV6-1 and TRBJ1-3, with D hard to call. V was pared by 2 bases and J by 2 bases, with 7 bases between. The V gene's germline CDR1 is MNHNS and CDR2 SASEGT. The CDR3 length is 14 residues. CDR3 bases: TGTGCCAGCAGTGAACCCGGGACTGGAAACACCATATATTTT. Residues: CASSEPGTGNTIYF.

This clone has a single count. The gene calls are TRBV7-9 and TRBJ2-1; D remains ambiguous. There are 14 residues in the CDR3. The V end was cut by 5 bases, the J end by 0 bases, with 8 bases between. Germline V gives CDR1 SEHNR, CDR2 FQNEAQ (reference sequence). The CDR3 DNA follows: TGTGCCAGCAGCCATGGCGGCTCCTACAATGAGCAGTTCTTC. It is translated as CASSHGGSYNEQFF.

The V and J genes are TRBV5-8 and TRBJ2-1, with 8 positions matching TRBD1. The length of the CDR3 is 14 residues. V was clipped by 4 bases and J by 6 bases; unmatched bases: 6. The germline V gene encodes CDR1 SGHTS and CDR2 YDEGEE. CDR3 amino acids: CASSHQGAGNEQFF. CDR3 bases: TGTGCCAGCAGCCATCAGGGGGCCGGCAATGAGCAGTTCTTC.

This chain links TRBV25-1 with TRBJ2-1, with D unclear. Germline V gene data show CDR1 as MGHDK and CDR2 as SYGVNS. The CDR3 is 11 amino acids. V dropped 8 bases and J dropped 6 bases, with 8 bases sitting between them. The CDR3 is CASGPSNEQFF. The CDR3 coding sequence is TGTGCCAGCGGGCCTTCCAATGAGCAGTTCTTC.

This rearrangement joins TRBV7-9 to TRBJ1-5; D gene unclear. The CDR3 contains 13 residues. The germline CDR1 and CDR2 sequences are SEHNR and FQNEAQ (reference sequence). The V gene lost 3 bases and the J gene lost 0 bases, with 3 bases spanning the gap. The CDR3 coding sequence is TGTGCCAGCAGCTTTAGTAGCAATCAGCCCCAGCATTTT. This codes for CASSFSSNQPQHF.

The chain has TRBV9 and TRBJ2-1, with TRBD2 identical over 9 bases. From germline, CDR1 is SGDLS and CDR2 YYNGEE. V shed 4 bases and J 10 bases; nucleotides not matched to a gene: 12. The CDR3 extends over 15 amino acids. The CDR3 reads CASSPRGAGGNEQFF. The CDR3 nucleotides are TGTGCCAGCAGCCCCCGGGGAGCGGGGGGAAACGAGCAGTTCTTC.

The table lists this clone with a count of one. The CDR3 loop is CASSATRDKTQETQYF. The CDR3 DNA reads TGTGCCAGCAGCGCCACCCGGGACAAGACGCAAGAGACCCAGTACTTC. The chain recombines TRBV11-1 with TRBJ2-5, with D perhaps TRBD1 (6 bases). V was trimmed by 5 bases and J by 2 bases, leaving 18 bases between them. The CDR3 spans 16 residues. From germline, CDR1 is SGHAT and CDR2 FQDESV (reference sequence).

The chain combines TRBV4-3 with TRBJ1-2; a weak D match, TRBD1 (5 bases). There are 16 residues in the CDR3. Germline loops: CDR1 LGHNA, CDR2 YSLEER. Trimming removed 1 base from V and 2 bases from J, with 14 bases in between. In DNA form, the CDR3 reads TGCGCCAGCAGCCAAGTGTATGGGGGGGGGAACTATGGCTACACCTTC. Protein: CASSQVYGGGNYGYTF.

This rearrangement joins TRBV5-6 to TRBJ2-3; TRBD1 matches 8 bases. Germline V lookup: CDR1 SGHDT, CDR2 YYEEEE. The V segment lost 3 bases and the J segment 5 bases; nucleotides outside the gene matches: 2. The CDR3 runs to 13 residues. The CDR3 region is CASSSDRGDTQYF. The CDR3 DNA follows: TGTGCCAGCAGCTCCGACAGGGGAGATACGCAGTATTTT.

The V gene is TRBV11-2, the J gene TRBJ2-2, with TRBD2 matching 9 bases. Germline assignment: CDR1 SGHAT and CDR2 FQNNGV. Losses at the gene ends were 1 base for V and 9 bases for J; bases not matched to a gene: 3. The CDR3 sequence is 14 residues long. The CDR3 DNA sequence: TGTGCCAGCAGCTTAGCTCTAGCGGGACGGGAGCTGTTTTTT. This encodes CASSLALAGRELFF. Full variable domain (missing parts from reference TRBV11-2 and TRBJ2-2): EAGVAQSPRYKIIEKRQSVAFWCNPISGHATLYWYQQILGQGPKLLIQFQNNGVVDDSQLPKDRFSAERLKGVDSTLKIQPAKLEDSAVYLCASSLALAGRELFFGEGSRLTVL.

The chain couples TRBV7-6 to TRBJ2-7; D is uncertain. The CDR3 consists of 14 residues. V gave up 0 bases and J gave up 0 bases, with 6 bases separating them. Germline V lookup: CDR1 SGHVS, CDR2 FNYEAQ. CDR3 protein: CASSLAAVSYEQYF. The CDR3 coding sequence is TGTGCCAGCAGCTTAGCGGCAGTCTCCTACGAGCAGTACTTC.

The rearrangement joins TRBV7-8 to TRBJ1-2, with 8 positions matching TRBD1. Trimming took 1 base from V and 13 from J; bases not matched to a gene: 8. Germline CDR1 and CDR2: SGHVS and FQNEAQ. The CDR3 extends over 13 amino acids. CDR3 in DNA: TGTGCCAGCAGCTTAGACGGACAGGGACAGTTCACCTTC. Residues: CASSLDGQGQFTF.

This chain joins TRBV30 and TRBJ1-2; D is unresolved. This CDR3 is built from 12 residues. Trimming left V 0 bases short and J 7 bases short, with 9 bases between. Germline CDR1 reads GTSNPN; CDR2 reads SVGIG (reference sequence). CDR3 in amino acids: CAWSVLSGGYTF. DNA of the CDR3: TGTGCCTGGAGTGTACTGAGTGGTGGCTACACCTTC. Combining the CDR3 with reference TRBV30 and TRBJ1-2 gives the whole variable domain SQTIHQWPATLVQPVGSPLSLECTVEGTSNPNLYWYRQAAGRGLQLLFYSVGIGQISSEVPQNLSASRPQDRQFILSSKKLLLSDSGFYLCAWSVLSGGYTFGSGTRLTVV.

Notes on this clone: Other DNA sequences in this specimen translate into the identical CDR3. The chain employs TRBV7-9 and TRBJ2-1; D is undetermined. Trimming took 3 bases from V and 6 from J, leaving 3 bases between them. The CDR3 runs 11 residues. Germline CDR1 reads SEHNR; CDR2 reads FQNEAQ (reference sequence). The CDR3 nucleotides read TGTGCCAGCAGCTTCAGCAATGAGCAGTTCTTC. It translates to CASSFSNEQFF.